Presented here are 8 T cell receptor beta chains from one specimen sequenced in a study of cytomegalovirus exposure and HLA in healthy donors. Assay: immunoSEQ multiplex PCR; the TCRdb copy retains only in-frame clones and omits some. This sample yields about 200,000 clones, of which about 81% are seen a single time; 0.95% to 1.5% belongs to the top ten. Specimen: PBMCs. The source of these receptors is a woman in her twenties or thirties in good health and CMV-seronegative.

This chain links TRBV7-9 with TRBJ1-5; maybe TRBD1 (6 bases). Deletions cut 1 base from V and 8 bases from J, with 12 bases between. Germline assignment: CDR1 SEHNR and CDR2 FQNEAQ (reference sequence). The CDR3 runs to 14 residues. The CDR3 sequence: CASSLGTGNEPQHF. As DNA, the CDR3 is TGTGCCAGCAGCTTAGGTACAGGGAACGAGCCCCAGCATTTT. Filled out from reference TRBV7-9 and TRBJ1-5, the complete variable domain reads DTGVSQNPRHKITKRGQNVTFRCDPISEHNRLYWYRQTLGQGPEFLTYFQNEAQLEKSRLLSDRFSAERPKGSFSTLEIQRTEQGDSAMYLCASSLGTGNEPQHFGDGTRLSIL.

The J gene is TRBJ2-7, the V gene TRBV5-6; weak D call: TRBD2 (5 bases). This CDR3 spans 14 amino acids. Per germline, CDR1 SGHDT and CDR2 YYEEEE. V dropped 3 bases and J dropped 3 bases, with 13 bases sitting between them. The CDR3 region has the DNA TGTGCCAGCAGCTGGGCAGGAGGAAACTACGAGCAGTACTTC. This sequence encodes CASSWAGGNYEQYF.

This sequence joins TRBV7-8 and TRBJ1-5; D is possibly TRBD1 (5 bases). Germline CDR1 SGHVS, CDR2 FQNEAQ. The V gene lost 5 bases and the J gene lost 10 bases, with 24 bases spanning the gap. The length of the CDR3 is 16 residues. The CDR3 is CASSTGPGGPLVPQHF. The CDR3 DNA reads as TGTGCCAGCAGCACGGGACCGGGGGGACCGTTGGTACCCCAGCATTTT. Full variable domain (outside the CDR3, taken from reference TRBV7-8 and TRBJ1-5): GAGVSQSPRYKVAKRGQDVALRCDPISGHVSLFWYQQALGQGPEFLTYFQNEAQLDKSGLPSDRFFAERPEGSVSTLKIQRTQQEDSAVYLCASSTGPGGPLVPQHFGDGTRLSIL.

V and J are TRBV2 and TRBJ1-2; D unresolved. From germline, CDR1 is SNHLY and CDR2 FYNNEI. The V end was cut by 0 bases, the J end by 4 bases, with 15 bases between. This CDR3 comprises 16 residues. Here the CDR3 DNA reads TGTGCCAGCAGTGAAGCTCGAGGCCGGACTTCCTATGGCTACACCTTC. Residues: CASSEARGRTSYGYTF. Full variable domain (rest looked up from reference TRBV2 and TRBJ1-2): EPEVTQTPSHQVTQMGQEVILRCVPISNHLYFYWYRQILGQKVEFLVSFYNNEISEKSEIFDDQFSVERPDGSNFTLKIRSTKLEDSAMYFCASSEARGRTSYGYTFGSGTRLTVV.

The rearrangement links TRBV7-2 to TRBJ2-7; 11 nucleotides align to TRBD2. Per germline, CDR1 SGHTA and CDR2 FQGNSA. Trimming took 5 bases from V and 4 from J; bases not matched to a gene: 7. The CDR3 runs 15 residues. CDR3 DNA sequence: TGTGCCAGCAGCCACTCGGGACTAGCGGAATACGAGCAGTACTTC. It encodes CASSHSGLAEYEQYF.

The chain has TRBV4-1 and TRBJ2-3, with 8 positions matching TRBD2. Trimming took 0 bases from V and 3 from J; bases not matched to a gene: 8. The CDR3 extends over 17 amino acids. Germline V gene data show CDR1 as MGHRA and CDR2 as YSYEKL. CDR3 in DNA: TGCGCCAGCAGCCAAGATCCGGGGGGGGCCTTGACAGATACGCAGTATTTT. Protein: CASSQDPGGALTDTQYF.

This clone was counted only a few times. J is TRBJ2-7 and V is TRBV27; TRBD1 matches at 10 bases. V lost 4 bases and J lost 2; bases outside the gene matches: 5. CDR3 length: 15 amino acids. Germline lookup yields CDR1 MNHEY and CDR2 SMNVEV (reference sequence). The CDR3: CASSSWTGGAYEQYF. Here the CDR3 DNA reads TGTGCCAGCAGTTCGTGGACAGGGGGAGCCTACGAGCAGTACTTC.

The V and J genes are TRBV19 and TRBJ2-1; 7 nucleotides line up with TRBD1. Germline CDR1 LNHDA, CDR2 SQIVND (reference sequence). The trim removed 5 bases at V and 5 bases at J, leaving 9 bases unmatched. The CDR3 is 15 residues long. The CDR3 DNA sequence: TGTGCCAGTAGTCCCGCCCGGACAGGCAACAATGAGCAGTTCTTC. Translated, it gives CASSPARTGNNEQFF. Full variable domain (missing parts from reference TRBV19 and TRBJ2-1): DGGITQSPKYLFRKEGQNVTLSCEQNLNHDAMYWYRQDPGQGLRLIYYSQIVNDFQKGDIAEGYSVSREKKESFPLTVTSAQKNPTAFYLCASSPARTGNNEQFFGPGTRLTVL.